A selection of T cell receptor beta chains follows, all from one sample in a study of blood T cell repertoires in COVID-19. The table came from immunoSEQ multiplex PCR; TCRdb's copy has only in-frame clones and leaves some out. The sample has 100,000 to 150,000 clones; around 79% are singletons. What was sequenced was peripheral blood. Source of these receptors: a man between 70 and 80 years old with acute or convalescent COVID-19. Both conserved end residues are part of each CDR3. Each record gives: D gene, V gene, J gene, clone size, CDR3 protein, CDR3 DNA. D genes are given only for firm matches. A clone size is listed for some rows: how often the clone was seen (once, few, many), or a class if it is expanded.

NA,TRBV6-5,TRBJ1-2,NA,CASTNGEGDYGYTF,TGTGCCAGCACCAACGGAGAGGGCGACTATGGCTACACCTTC
NA,TRBV4-3,TRBJ2-3,NA,CASSPGGSGDGTDTQYF,TGCGCCAGCAGCCCGGGTGGGTCGGGGGACGGCACAGATACGCAGTATTTT
NA,TRBV5-4,TRBJ2-7,NA,CASNCYEQYF,TGTGCCAGCAACTGCTACGAGCAGTACTTC
TRBD1,TRBV5-4,TRBJ2-2,NA,CASRKDRDTGELFF,TGTGCCAGCAGAAAGGACAGGGACACCGGGGAGCTGTTTTTT
NA,TRBV5-1,TRBJ2-5,NA,CASSVARDLQETQYF,TGCGCCAGCAGCGTAGCCAGGGATCTGCAAGAGACCCAGTACTTC
NA,TRBV11-3,TRBJ1-2,NA,CASSSEDSTTGGYTF,TGTGCCAGCAGCTCCGAGGACTCTACAACGGGTGGCTACACCTTC
TRBD1,TRBV27,TRBJ1-5,NA,CASRGQFNQPQHF,TGTGCCAGCAGGGGACAGTTCAATCAGCCCCAGCATTTT
NA,TRBV6-2/TRBV6-3,TRBJ1-6,NA,CASSRGNSPLHF,TGTGCCAGCAGTCGAGGGAATTCACCCCTCCACTTT
NA,TRBV9,TRBJ2-7,NA,CASSATGAYEQYF,TGTGCCAGCAGCGCGACAGGCGCCTACGAGCAGTACTTC
TRBD1,TRBV7-9,TRBJ1-2,NA,CASSSPPGQRNYGYTF,TGTGCCAGCAGCTCACCACCGGGACAGAGAAACTATGGCTACACCTTC
TRBD1,TRBV7-2,TRBJ2-3,once,CASSVDRATDTQYF,TGTGCCAGCAGCGTGGACAGGGCCACAGATACGCAGTATTTT
TRBD1,TRBV5-4,TRBJ2-7,NA,CASSARTGGAINEQYF,TGTGCCAGCAGCGCACGGACAGGGGGCGCGATCAACGAGCAGTACTTC
NA,TRBV6-5,TRBJ2-1,NA,CASSHLGRQQFF,TGTGCCAGCAGCCACTTGGGGAGGCAGCAGTTCTTC
NA,TRBV7-9,TRBJ1-4,NA,CASSWGQAGPTNEKLFF,TGTGCCAGCTCTTGGGGACAAGCGGGGCCAACTAATGAAAAACTGTTTTTT
TRBD1,TRBV5-1,TRBJ2-5,few,CASSSGGAETQYF,TGCGCCAGCAGTTCAGGGGGCGCGGAGACCCAGTACTTC
TRBD1,TRBV19,TRBJ1-3,once,CASSIVGTGGSYGNTIYF,TGTGCCAGTAGTATAGTCGGGACAGGGGGCTCGTATGGAAACACCATATATTTT
NA,TRBV10-3,TRBJ1-3,NA,CAIGIPGSSGNTIYF,TGTGCCATCGGGATTCCAGGGTCCTCTGGAAACACCATATATTTT
NA,TRBV3-1/TRBV3-2,TRBJ1-1,NA,CASSQGHRSPEAFF,TGTGCCAGCAGCCAAGGCCACAGGAGCCCTGAAGCTTTCTTT
NA,TRBV24-1,TRBJ1-5,NA,CATSDQGYSNQPQHF,TGTGCCACCAGTGACCAGGGATATAGCAATCAGCCCCAGCATTTT
TRBD1,TRBV5-1,TRBJ1-2,NA,CASSLRPDRAAYGYTF,TGCGCCAGCAGCTTGCGCCCGGACAGGGCCGCCTATGGCTACACCTTC
NA,TRBV5-8,TRBJ2-3,NA,CASSPLRQTLSTDTQYF,TGTGCCAGCAGCCCACTGAGACAGACTCTCTCCACAGATACGCAGTATTTT
NA,TRBV14,TRBJ2-1,NA,CASSLLHWGGQGEQFF,TGTGCCAGCAGCCTCCTCCATTGGGGGGGCCAGGGTGAGCAGTTCTTC
NA,TRBV4-1,TRBJ1-5,NA,CASSQEGHPGGNQPQHF,TGCGCCAGCAGCCAAGAGGGGCACCCTGGTGGCAATCAGCCCCAGCATTTT
TRBD2,TRBV7-2,TRBJ2-1,NA,CASSFTSGGLSDEQFF,TGTGCCAGCAGCTTCACTAGCGGGGGGTTGAGCGATGAGCAGTTCTTC
NA,TRBV7-2,TRBJ1-3,NA,CASSLNRANTIYF,TGTGCCAGCAGCTTAAACAGGGCGAACACCATATATTTT
NA,TRBV18,TRBJ1-5,NA,CASSPSLRSNQPQHF,TGTGCCAGCTCACCAAGTCTGAGGAGCAATCAGCCCCAGCATTTT
NA,TRBV7-6,TRBJ1-3,NA,CASSGTLSSGNTIYF,TGTGCCAGCAGCGGGACTTTGAGCTCTGGAAACACCATATATTTT
NA,TRBV4-2,TRBJ1-5,medium-sized,CASSQAQTGQPQHF,TGTGCCAGCAGCCAAGCGCAGACCGGGCAGCCCCAGCATTTT
NA,TRBV11-2,TRBJ2-7,NA,CASSLSPGTYEQYF,TGTGCCAGCAGCTTATCTCCAGGGACCTACGAGCAGTACTTC
NA,TRBV29-1,TRBJ1-2,few,CSVNRERIGGYTF,TGCAGCGTGAACAGGGAAAGGATAGGTGGCTACACCTTC
NA,TRBV6-2/TRBV6-3,TRBJ1-2,NA,CASSRGGVLRGYTF,TGTGCCAGCAGCCGGGGGGGCGTTCTAAGGGGCTACACCTTC
TRBD2,TRBV6-2/TRBV6-3,TRBJ2-5,NA,CASSYPTDQLAGKETQYF,TGTGCCAGCAGTTACCCTACCGACCAACTAGCGGGGAAAGAGACCCAGTACTTC
NA,TRBV2,TRBJ1-5,once,CASTWGSGQPQHF,TGTGCCAGCACTTGGGGATCGGGGCAGCCCCAGCATTTT
NA,TRBV7-9,TRBJ1-5,NA,CASSLSGNQPQHF,TGTGCCAGCAGCTTATCGGGGAATCAGCCCCAGCATTTT
NA,TRBV5-4,TRBJ2-3,once,CASSLGATDTQYF,TGTGCCAGCAGCTTGGGAGCCACAGATACGCAGTATTTT
TRBD1,TRBV7-6,TRBJ1-4,NA,CASSPDRAHEKLFF,TGTGCCAGCAGCCCGGACAGGGCTCATGAAAAACTGTTTTTT
TRBD2,TRBV4-2,TRBJ2-3,few,CASSQDGISGGPTDTQYF,TGTGCCAGCAGCCAAGATGGGATTAGCGGGGGACCCACAGATACGCAGTATTTT
NA,TRBV7-6,TRBJ1-5,NA,CASSSYQAYQPQHF,TGTGCCAGCAGCTCCTACCAGGCCTACCAGCCCCAGCATTTT
TRBD2,TRBV18,TRBJ2-5,NA,CASSPPGRGTQYF,TGTGCCAGCTCACCACCGGGGAGGGGGACCCAGTACTTC
TRBD1,TRBV25-1,TRBJ1-1,NA,CASSGDSEVAFF,TGTGCCAGCAGTGGGGACAGCGAGGTAGCTTTCTTT
NA,TRBV2,TRBJ1-5,few,CASSEARGGEPQHF,TGTGCCAGCAGTGAAGCGCGGGGGGGCGAGCCCCAGCATTTT
NA,TRBV5-1,TRBJ1-2,NA,CASSISGVLNYGYTF,TGCGCCAGCAGCATATCCGGGGTCCTAAACTATGGCTACACCTTC
NA,TRBV2,TRBJ2-5,NA,CASSELRGTQETQYF,TGTGCCAGCAGTGAACTCCGCGGGACCCAGGAGACCCAGTACTTC
TRBD2,TRBV6-1,TRBJ2-1,NA,CASSQVTSGGKVEQFF,TGTGCCAGCAGTCAAGTGACTAGCGGGGGGAAGGTTGAGCAGTTCTTC
NA,TRBV6-5,TRBJ1-2,NA,CASTRTANYGYTF,TGTGCCAGCACAAGGACAGCTAACTATGGCTACACCTTC
TRBD1,TRBV19,TRBJ1-5,NA,CASSNGQGPNQPQHF,TGTGCCAGTAGTAACGGACAGGGCCCTAATCAGCCCCAGCATTTT
NA,TRBV5-1,TRBJ2-7,NA,CASSLEGQAYEQYF,TGCGCCAGCAGCTTGGAAGGACAAGCCTACGAGCAGTACTTC